The 8 T cell receptor beta chains below all came from one sample that was sequenced in a study of blood T cell repertoires in COVID-19. This table comes from immunoSEQ multiplex PCR, and its TCRdb copy is limited to in-frame clones, with some not included. The sample holds some 240,000 clones, roughly 85% seen once. The sequencing sample was made of peripheral blood. The source of these receptors is a woman aged 65 to 85 with COVID-19, enrolled during active disease.

The gene calls are TRBV11-3 and TRBJ1-1, with a tentative D call TRBD1 (5 bases). The V and J ends lost 5 bases and 2 bases respectively, with 9 bases between them. The V gene's germline CDR1 is SGHNT and CDR2 YENEEA. The CDR3 has 13 residues. This chain's CDR3 is CASSQGENTEAFF. The CDR3, as DNA: TGTGCCAGCAGCCAGGGCGAAAACACTGAAGCTTTCTTT.

The chain recombines TRBV12-3 or TRBV12-4 with TRBJ1-1; TRBD1 aligns across 11 bases. The CDR3 runs 12 residues. V was pared by 6 bases and J by 8 bases, with 2 bases of the junction left unmatched. CDR3 sequence (DNA): TGTGCCAGCAGCTGGACAGGGGGCGAAGCTTTCTTT. Residues: CASSWTGGEAFF.

This chain connects TRBV6-6 to TRBJ2-7; D might be TRBD1 (6 bases). The CDR3 is 14 residues long. V was trimmed by 6 bases and J by 5 bases, leaving 17 bases between them. Germline V gene sequence: CDR1 MNHNY, CDR2 SVGAGI (reference sequence). DNA for the CDR3: TGTGCCAGCAGGAGACAGGAAAATATTAACGAGCAGTACTTC. Translated, it gives CASRRQENINEQYF.

The rearrangement links TRBV4-2 to TRBJ2-7, with D possibly TRBD1 on 6 matching bases. Trimming cost V 3 bases and J 2 bases, with 20 bases left between them. Germline-derived CDR1 and CDR2 are LGHNA and YNFKEQ. This CDR3 region has 17 residues. This chain's CDR3 is CASSHPPVGDTPYEQYF. In nucleotides, the CDR3 is TGTGCCAGCAGCCATCCTCCAGTGGGGGACACCCCCTACGAGCAGTACTTC.

V gene TRBV27 combines with J gene TRBJ1-6; D is perhaps TRBD1 (5 bases). This CDR3 contains 18 residues. Per the germline V gene, CDR1 is MNHEY and CDR2 is SMNVEV (reference sequence). V dropped 4 bases and J dropped 10 bases, with 26 bases sitting between them. The CDR3 nucleotides are TGTGCCAGCAGTTCCGTGGGGAGGGGCCTTTATTCGGGGTCACCCCTCCACTTT. It translates to CASSSVGRGLYSGSPLHF.

The chain recombines TRBV6-2 or TRBV6-3 with TRBJ1-5, with TRBD1 as a possible D gene (5 bases). The CDR3 runs to 15 residues. Trimming pared 2 bases from V and 2 bases from J, leaving 10 bases between. Germline values: CDR1 MNHEY, CDR2 SVGEGT. The CDR3 reads CASSYITGGNQPQHF. The DNA for the CDR3 is TGTGCCAGCAGTTACATCACGGGGGGCAATCAGCCCCAGCATTTT.

The chain couples TRBV2 to TRBJ2-7, with 10 nucleotides matching TRBD1. J lost 5 bases, V lost 10 bases, and 8 bases had no gene match. The CDR3 is 13 residues long. Germline loops: CDR1 SNHLY, CDR2 FYNNEI. The CDR3 DNA is TGTGCCACTACCGGGACAGGGGTCGACGAGCAGTACTTC. It specifies CATTGTGVDEQYF.

The chain joins TRBV5-1 to TRBJ2-7; 7 bases match TRBD2. The germline gives CDR1 SGHRS, CDR2 YFSETQ. Unmatched junction bases numbered 11, after V lost 3 bases and J lost 5 bases. The CDR3 has 15 residues. The CDR3 loop reads CASSYRSGGINEQYF. The DNA for the CDR3 is TGCGCCAGCAGCTATAGATCCGGGGGGATCAACGAGCAGTACTTC.